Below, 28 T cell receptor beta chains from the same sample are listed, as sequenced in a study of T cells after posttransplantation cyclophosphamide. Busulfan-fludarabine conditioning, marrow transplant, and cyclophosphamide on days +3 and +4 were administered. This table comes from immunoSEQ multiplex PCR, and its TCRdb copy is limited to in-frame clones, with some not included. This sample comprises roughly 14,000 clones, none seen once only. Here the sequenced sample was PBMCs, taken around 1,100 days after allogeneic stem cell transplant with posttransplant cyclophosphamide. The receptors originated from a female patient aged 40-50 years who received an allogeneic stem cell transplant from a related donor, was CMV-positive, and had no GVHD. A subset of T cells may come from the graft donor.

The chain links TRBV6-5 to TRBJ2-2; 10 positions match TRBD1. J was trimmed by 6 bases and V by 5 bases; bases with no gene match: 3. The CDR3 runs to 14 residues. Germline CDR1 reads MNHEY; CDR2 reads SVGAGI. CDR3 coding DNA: TGTGCCAGCAGTAAGGACAGGGGGGCCGGGGAGCTGTTTTTT. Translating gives CASSKDRGAGELFF.

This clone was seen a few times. CDR3 amino acids: CASSLAGTYEQYF. CDR3 bases: TGTGCCAGCAGCTTAGCCGGTACCTACGAGCAGTACTTC. V gene TRBV11-2 combines with J gene TRBJ2-7; D is ambiguous. The V and J ends lost 1 base and 2 bases respectively, with 6 bases between them. The CDR3 runs 13 residues. Germline loops: CDR1 SGHAT, CDR2 FQNNGV.

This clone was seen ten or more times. For the CDR3, the DNA is TGTGCCAGCAGTTACTCCATTGGGGGCTTCGGAAACACCATATATTTT. Translation: CASSYSIGGFGNTIYF. The J gene is TRBJ1-3, the V gene TRBV6-5, with a tentative D call TRBD1 (6 bases). The CDR3 has 16 amino acids. Germline loops: CDR1 MNHEY, CDR2 SVGAGI. V was clipped by 0 bases and J by 4 bases, with 13 bases between them.

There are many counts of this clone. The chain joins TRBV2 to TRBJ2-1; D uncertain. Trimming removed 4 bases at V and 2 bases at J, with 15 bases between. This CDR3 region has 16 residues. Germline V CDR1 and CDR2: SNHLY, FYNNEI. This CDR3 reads CASSGPAANAYNEQFF. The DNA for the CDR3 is TGTGCCAGCAGTGGTCCGGCGGCGAACGCCTACAATGAGCAGTTCTTC.

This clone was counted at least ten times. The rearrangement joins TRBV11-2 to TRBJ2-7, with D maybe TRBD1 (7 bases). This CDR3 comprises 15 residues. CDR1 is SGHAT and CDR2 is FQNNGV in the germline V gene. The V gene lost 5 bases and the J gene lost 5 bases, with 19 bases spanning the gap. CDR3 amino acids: CASSASGGYLDEQYF. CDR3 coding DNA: TGTGCCAGCAGCGCATCAGGGGGGTACTTAGACGAGCAGTACTTC.

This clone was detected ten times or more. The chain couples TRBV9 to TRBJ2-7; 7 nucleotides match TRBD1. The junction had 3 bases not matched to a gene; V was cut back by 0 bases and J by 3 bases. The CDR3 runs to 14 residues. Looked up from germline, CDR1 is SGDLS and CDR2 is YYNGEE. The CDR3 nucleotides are TGTGCCAGCAGCGTAGGCTCAGGGGGCTACGAGCAGTACTTC. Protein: CASSVGSGGYEQYF. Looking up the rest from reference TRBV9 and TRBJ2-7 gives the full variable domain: DSGVTQTPKHLITATGQRVTLRCSPRSGDLSVYWYQQSLDQGLQFLIQYYNGEERAKGNILERFSAQQFPDLHSELNLSSLELGDSALYFCASSVGSGGYEQYFGPGTRLTVT.

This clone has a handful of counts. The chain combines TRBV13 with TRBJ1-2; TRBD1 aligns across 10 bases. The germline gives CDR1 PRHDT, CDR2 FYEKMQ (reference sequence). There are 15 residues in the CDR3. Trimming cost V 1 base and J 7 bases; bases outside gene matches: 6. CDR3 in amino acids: CASSLEGTGVVGYTF. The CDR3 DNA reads TGTGCCAGCAGCTTAGAAGGGACAGGGGTTGTTGGCTACACCTTC.

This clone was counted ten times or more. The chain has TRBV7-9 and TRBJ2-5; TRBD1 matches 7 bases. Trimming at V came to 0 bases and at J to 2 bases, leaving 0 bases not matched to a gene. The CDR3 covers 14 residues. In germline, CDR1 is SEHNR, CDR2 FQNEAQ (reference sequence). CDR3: CASSLADRQETQYF. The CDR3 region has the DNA TGTGCCAGCAGCTTAGCGGACAGGCAAGAGACCCAGTACTTC.

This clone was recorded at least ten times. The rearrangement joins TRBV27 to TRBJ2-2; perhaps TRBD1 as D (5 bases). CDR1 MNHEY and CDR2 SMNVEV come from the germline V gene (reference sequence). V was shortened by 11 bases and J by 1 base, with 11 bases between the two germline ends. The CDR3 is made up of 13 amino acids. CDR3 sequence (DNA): TGTGCCTCTGGGGCTGGGAACACCGGGGAGCTGTTTTTT. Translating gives CASGAGNTGELFF.

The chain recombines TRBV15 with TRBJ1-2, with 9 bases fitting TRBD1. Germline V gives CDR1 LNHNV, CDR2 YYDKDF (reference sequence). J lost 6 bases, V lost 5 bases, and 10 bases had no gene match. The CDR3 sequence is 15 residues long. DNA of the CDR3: TGTGCCACCAGCGACCCCCGGACAGGGGTGAATGGCTACACCTTC. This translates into CATSDPRTGVNGYTF.

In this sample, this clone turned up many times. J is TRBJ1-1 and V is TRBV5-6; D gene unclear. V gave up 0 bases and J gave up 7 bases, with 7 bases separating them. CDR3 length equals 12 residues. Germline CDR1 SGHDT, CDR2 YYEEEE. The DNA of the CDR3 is TGTGCCAGCAGCTTGGTTTTCGGTGAAGCTTTCTTT. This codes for CASSLVFGEAFF.

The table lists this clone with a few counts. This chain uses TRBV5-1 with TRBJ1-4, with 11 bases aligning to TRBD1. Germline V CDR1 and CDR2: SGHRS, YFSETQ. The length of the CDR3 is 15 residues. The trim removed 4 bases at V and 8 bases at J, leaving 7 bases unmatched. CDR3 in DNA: TGCGCCAGCAGCCTGGACAGGGGGCGCGGGGAAAAACTGTTTTTT. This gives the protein CASSLDRGRGEKLFF.

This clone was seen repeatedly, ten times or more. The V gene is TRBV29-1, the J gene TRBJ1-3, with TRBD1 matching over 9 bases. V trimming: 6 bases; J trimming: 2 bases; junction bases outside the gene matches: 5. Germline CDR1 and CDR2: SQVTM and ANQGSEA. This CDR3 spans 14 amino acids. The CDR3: CSVDRDRAGNTIYF. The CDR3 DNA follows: TGCAGCGTGGACCGGGACAGGGCTGGAAACACCATATATTTT.

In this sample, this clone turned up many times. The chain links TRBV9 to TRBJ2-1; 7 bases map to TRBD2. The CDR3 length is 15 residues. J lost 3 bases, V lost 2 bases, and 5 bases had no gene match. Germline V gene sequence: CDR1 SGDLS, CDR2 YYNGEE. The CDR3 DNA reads TGTGCCAGCAGCGTTGGGGGGGACCTCTACAATGAGCAGTTCTTC. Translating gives CASSVGGDLYNEQFF.

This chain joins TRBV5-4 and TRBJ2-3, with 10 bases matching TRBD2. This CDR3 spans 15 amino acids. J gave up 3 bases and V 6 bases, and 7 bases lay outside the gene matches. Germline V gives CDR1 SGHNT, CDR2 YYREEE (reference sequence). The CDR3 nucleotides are TGTGCCAGCACTTTAGCGGGGGGTTCGACAGATACGCAGTATTTT. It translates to CASTLAGGSTDTQYF. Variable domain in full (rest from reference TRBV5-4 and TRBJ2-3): ETGVTQSPTHLIKTRGQQVTLRCSSQSGHNTVSWYQQALGQGPQFIFQYYREEENGRGNFPPRFSGLQFPNYSSELNVNALELDDSALYLCASTLAGGSTDTQYFGPGTRLTVL.

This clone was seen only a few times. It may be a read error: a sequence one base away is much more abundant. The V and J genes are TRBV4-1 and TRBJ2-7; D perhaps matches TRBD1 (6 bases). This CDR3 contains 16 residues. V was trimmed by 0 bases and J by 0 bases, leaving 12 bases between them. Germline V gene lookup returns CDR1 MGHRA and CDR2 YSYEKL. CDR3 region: CASSQEGHKGSYEQYF. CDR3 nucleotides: TGCGCCAGCAGCCAAGAGGGACACAAAGGCTCCTACGAGCAGTACTTC.

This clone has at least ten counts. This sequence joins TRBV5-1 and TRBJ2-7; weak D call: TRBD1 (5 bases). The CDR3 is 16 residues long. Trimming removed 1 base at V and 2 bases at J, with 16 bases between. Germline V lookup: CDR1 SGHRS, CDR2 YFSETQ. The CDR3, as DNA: TGCGCCAGCAGCTTGCGGGTAAATGACAGAACCTACGAGCAGTACTTC. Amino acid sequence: CASSLRVNDRTYEQYF. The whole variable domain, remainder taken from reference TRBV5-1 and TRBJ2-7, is KAGVTQTPRYLIKTRGQQVTLSCSPISGHRSVSWYQQTPGQGLQFLFEYFSETQRNKGNFPGRFSGRQFSNSRSEMNVSTLELGDSALYLCASSLRVNDRTYEQYFGPGTRLTVT.

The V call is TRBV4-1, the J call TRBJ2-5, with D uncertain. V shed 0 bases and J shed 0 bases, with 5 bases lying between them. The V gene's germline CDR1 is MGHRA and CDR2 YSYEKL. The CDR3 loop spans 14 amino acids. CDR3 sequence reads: CASSQDPYQETQYF. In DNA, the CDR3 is TGCGCCAGCAGCCAAGATCCCTACCAAGAGACCCAGTACTTC.

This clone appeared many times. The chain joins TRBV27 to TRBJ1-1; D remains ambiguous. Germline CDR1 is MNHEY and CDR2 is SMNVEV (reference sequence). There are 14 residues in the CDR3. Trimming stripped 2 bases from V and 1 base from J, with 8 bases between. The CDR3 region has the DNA TGTGCCAGCAGTTTAGGGAGGCGGAACACTGAAGCTTTCTTT. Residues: CASSLGRRNTEAFF.

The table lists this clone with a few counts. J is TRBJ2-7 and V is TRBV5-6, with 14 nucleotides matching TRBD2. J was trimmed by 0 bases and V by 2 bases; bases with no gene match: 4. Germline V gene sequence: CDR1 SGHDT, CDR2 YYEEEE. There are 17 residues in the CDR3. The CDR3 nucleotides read TGTGCCAGCAGCTTCCGGACTAGCGGGGGGCCCTCCTACGAGCAGTACTTC. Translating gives CASSFRTSGGPSYEQYF.

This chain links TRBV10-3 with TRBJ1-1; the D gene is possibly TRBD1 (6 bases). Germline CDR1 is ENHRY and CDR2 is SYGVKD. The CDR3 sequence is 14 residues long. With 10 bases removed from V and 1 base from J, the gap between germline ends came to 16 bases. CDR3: CATSAQGSNTEAFF. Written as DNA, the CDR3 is TGTGCCACTTCAGCACAGGGTTCGAACACTGAAGCTTTCTTT.

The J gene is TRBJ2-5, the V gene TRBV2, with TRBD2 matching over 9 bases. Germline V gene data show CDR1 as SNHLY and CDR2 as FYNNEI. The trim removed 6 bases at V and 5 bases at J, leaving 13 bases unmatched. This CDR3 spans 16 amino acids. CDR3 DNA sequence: TGTGCCAGCAGGCGGGACCTAGCGGGACCCCGGGAGACCCAGTACTTC. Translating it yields CASRRDLAGPRETQYF.

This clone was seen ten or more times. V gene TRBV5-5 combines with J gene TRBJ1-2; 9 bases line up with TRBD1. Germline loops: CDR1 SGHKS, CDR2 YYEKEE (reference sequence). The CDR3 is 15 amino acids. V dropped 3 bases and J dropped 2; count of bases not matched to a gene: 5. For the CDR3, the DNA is TGTGCCAGCAGCTCCGGACAGGGGAGGAACTATGGCTACACCTTC. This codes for CASSSGQGRNYGYTF. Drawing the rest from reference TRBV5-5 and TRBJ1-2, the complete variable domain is DAGVTQSPTHLIKTRGQQVTLRCSPISGHKSVSWYQQVLGQGPQFIFQYYEKEERGRGNFPDRFSARQFPNYSSELNVNALLLGDSALYLCASSSGQGRNYGYTFGSGTRLTVV.

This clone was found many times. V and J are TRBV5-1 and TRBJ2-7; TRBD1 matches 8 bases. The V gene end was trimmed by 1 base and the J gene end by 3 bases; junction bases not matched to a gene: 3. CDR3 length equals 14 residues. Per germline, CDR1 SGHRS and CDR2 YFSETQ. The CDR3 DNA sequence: TGCGCCAGCAGCTTGCAGGGGGCAAACTACGAGCAGTACTTC. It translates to CASSLQGANYEQYF.

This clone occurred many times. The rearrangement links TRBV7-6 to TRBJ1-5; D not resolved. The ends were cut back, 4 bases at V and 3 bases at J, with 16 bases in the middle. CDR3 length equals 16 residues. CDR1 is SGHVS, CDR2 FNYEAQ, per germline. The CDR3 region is CASSSRPPGSNQPQHF. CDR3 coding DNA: TGTGCCAGCAGCTCACGTCCACCGGGATCCAATCAGCCCCAGCATTTT.

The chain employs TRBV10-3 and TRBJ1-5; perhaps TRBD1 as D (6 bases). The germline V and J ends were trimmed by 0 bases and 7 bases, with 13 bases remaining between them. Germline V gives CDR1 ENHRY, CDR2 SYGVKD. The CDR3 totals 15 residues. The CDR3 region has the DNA TGTGCCATCAGTGAGTCCACAGGGTATGGGCAGCCCCAGCATTTT. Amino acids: CAISESTGYGQPQHF.

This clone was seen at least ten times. The CDR3 DNA follows: TGTGCCAGCAGCCGCCGGGACACCGGAAACGATGAGCAGTTCTTC. Translation: CASSRRDTGNDEQFF. The V call is TRBV7-9, the J call TRBJ2-1; D is possibly TRBD1 (6 bases). This CDR3 is 15 amino acids long. Germline CDR1 is SEHNR and CDR2 is FQNEAQ (reference sequence). Trimming took off 5 bases at V and 8 bases at J, with 19 bases between the two ends.

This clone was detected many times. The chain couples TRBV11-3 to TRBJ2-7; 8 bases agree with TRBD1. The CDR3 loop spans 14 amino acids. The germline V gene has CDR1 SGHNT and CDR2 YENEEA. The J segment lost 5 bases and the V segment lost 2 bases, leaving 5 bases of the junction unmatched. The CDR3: CASSLQGAFNEQYF. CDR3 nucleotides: TGTGCCAGCAGCTTACAGGGGGCGTTCAACGAGCAGTACTTC.